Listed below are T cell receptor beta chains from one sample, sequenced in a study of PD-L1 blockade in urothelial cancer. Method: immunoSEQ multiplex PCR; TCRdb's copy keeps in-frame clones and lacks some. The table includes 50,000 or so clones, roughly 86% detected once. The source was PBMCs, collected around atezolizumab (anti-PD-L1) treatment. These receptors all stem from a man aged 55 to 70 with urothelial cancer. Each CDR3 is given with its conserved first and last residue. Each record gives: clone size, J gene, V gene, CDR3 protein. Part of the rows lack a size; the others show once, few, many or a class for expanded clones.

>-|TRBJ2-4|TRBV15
CATSSRVDIQYF
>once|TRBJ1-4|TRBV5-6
CASSTLLTGATNEKLFF
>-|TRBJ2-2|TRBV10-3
CAISRGSGTGELFF
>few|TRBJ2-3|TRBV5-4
CASTPMRLSGGRGSTDTQYF
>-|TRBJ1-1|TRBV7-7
CASSKIGQLNTEAFF
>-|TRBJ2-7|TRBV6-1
CASSEIGGIAGGAGEYF
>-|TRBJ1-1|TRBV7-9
CASSPTPGRAFF
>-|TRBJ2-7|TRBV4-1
CASSQRQSRYEQYF
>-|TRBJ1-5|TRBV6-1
CASGWQVDSNQPQHF
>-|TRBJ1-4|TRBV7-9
CASSFGTGNEKLFF
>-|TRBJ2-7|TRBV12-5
CASGLPGQYEQYF
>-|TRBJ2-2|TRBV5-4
CASSLGGRTGELFF
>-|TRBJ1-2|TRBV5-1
CASSSGEFYGYTF
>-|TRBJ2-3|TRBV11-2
CASSLRGGLAGITDTQYF
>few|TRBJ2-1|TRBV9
CASSVDYYNEQFF
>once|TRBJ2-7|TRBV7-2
CASSPRRGVSFEQYF
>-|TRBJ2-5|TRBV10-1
CASSELTGLIFQETQYF
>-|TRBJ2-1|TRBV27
CASSLFGRVWGSNEQFF
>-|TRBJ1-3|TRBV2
CASKQGDGNTIYF
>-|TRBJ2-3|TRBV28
CASSFGGGDTQYF
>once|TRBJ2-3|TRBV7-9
CASTTERSTDTQYF
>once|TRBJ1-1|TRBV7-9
CASSSRQGMNTEAFF
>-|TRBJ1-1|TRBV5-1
CASSPIQGGTEAFF
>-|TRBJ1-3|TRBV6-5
CASSYLEGNTIYF
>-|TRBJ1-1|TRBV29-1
CSVDSVEAFF
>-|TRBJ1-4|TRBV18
CASSRDRDEKLFF
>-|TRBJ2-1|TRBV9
CASSVWGTGGSGSYNEQFF
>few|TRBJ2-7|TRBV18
CASSPGQGAEQYF
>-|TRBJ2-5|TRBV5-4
CASSLGLARQETQYF
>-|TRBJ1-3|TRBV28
CATFRGRDGNTIYF
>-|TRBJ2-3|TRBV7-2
CASSLDRAGITDTQYF
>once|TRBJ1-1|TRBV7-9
CASSLGGSSTEAFF
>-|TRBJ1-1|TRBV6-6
CASTPGGGPMNTEAFF
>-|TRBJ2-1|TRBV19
CASSIDGVGAYNEQFF
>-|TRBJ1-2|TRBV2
CASSVDNSNYGYTF
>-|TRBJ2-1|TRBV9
CASSSLAGGTYNEQFF
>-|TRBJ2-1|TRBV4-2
CASSQEDSGAYNEQFF
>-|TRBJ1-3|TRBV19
CASRDTSGNTIYF
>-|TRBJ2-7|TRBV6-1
CASKRINSDEQYF
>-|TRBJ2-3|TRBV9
CASSRLGGSSTDTQYF
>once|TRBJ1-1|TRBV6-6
CASSLRDSRLAFF
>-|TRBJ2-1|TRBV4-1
CASSQDPVSGSYNEQFF
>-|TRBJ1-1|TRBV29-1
CSSRTGGNTEAFF
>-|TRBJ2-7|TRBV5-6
CASSLSGWASGPYEQYF
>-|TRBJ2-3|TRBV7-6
CASSLGWSTTSTDTQYF
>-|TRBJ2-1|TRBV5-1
CASSYPGQYNEQFF
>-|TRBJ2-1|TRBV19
CASSQSGGEQFF
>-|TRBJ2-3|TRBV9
CASSVGQARSTDTQYF
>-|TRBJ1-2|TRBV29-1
CSVGDSNYGYTF
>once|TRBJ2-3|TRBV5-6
CASSSNRGRVTDTQYF